This entry lists 16 T cell receptor beta chains sequenced from one sample in a study of blood T cells in healthy people across ages. It was with a sample-barcoded 5' primer and a J-beta primer mix that a second PCR of roughly 7 to 11 cycles was run. TCRdb processed the 5' RACE reads anew with MiXCR; each CDR3 protein has one entry. The table shows fewer than 1,200,000 distinct CDR3 sequences, with almost 25% occurring only once. This sample also appeared in a second study, on T cells of mothers and their children.

The sequencing sample was made of blood. These receptors all come from a girl aged 2-10 years in good health.

This clonotype has more than one count but fewer than ten. One end of the junction is discordant with germline, which a read error may explain. The V and J genes are TRBV2 and TRBJ2-7; 11 bases match TRBD2. This CDR3 has 15 amino acids. The germline gives CDR1 SNHLY, CDR2 FYNNEI. This chain's CDR3 is CASGAIAGGTYEQYF. The CDR3 nucleotides read TGTGCCAGCGGTGCTATAGCGGGAGGGACCTATGAGCAGTACTTC.

This sequence joins TRBV27 and TRBJ2-7, with 8 bases fitting TRBD2. CDR1 and CDR2 from the germline V gene are MNHEY and SMNVEV (reference sequence). The ends lost 6 bases at V and 1 base at J; junction bases unmatched: 14. The CDR3 sequence is 17 residues long. CDR3 region: CASSRIQSGGLSYEQYF. In DNA, the CDR3 is TGTGCCAGCAGCCGAATCCAAAGCGGGGGCCTATCCTACGAGCAGTACTTC.

There are a few counts of this clonotype. The chain joins TRBV3-1 to TRBJ2-7; either TRBD1 or TRBD2 may supply D (5 bases each). Per the germline V gene, CDR1 is LGHDT and CDR2 is YNNKEL (reference sequence). Trimming left V 0 bases short and J 1 base short, with 7 bases between. This CDR3 has 14 amino acids. CDR3 sequence (DNA): TGTGCCAGCAGCCAAGAATGGGGGTCCTACGAGCAGTACTTC. It codes for CASSQEWGSYEQYF.

This clonotype was counted between two and nine times. The gene calls are TRBV20-1 and TRBJ2-5; weak D call: TRBD2 (7 bases). This CDR3 has 14 residues. V lost 2 bases to trimming and J lost 1 base, with 11 bases between them. CDR1 DFQATT and CDR2 SNEGSKA come from the germline V gene (reference sequence). CDR3 protein: CSARTAGAQETQYF. CDR3 in DNA: TGCAGTGCTAGAACGGCGGGGGCCCAAGAGACCCAGTACTTC.

This chain links TRBV27 with TRBJ2-5; D perhaps matches TRBD1 (6 bases). The J call is uncertain, as TRBJ2-7 better fits the DNA end. The length of the CDR3 is 13 residues. Germline V gene lookup returns CDR1 MNHEY and CDR2 SMNVEV (reference sequence). This CDR3 reads CASSLAGEVEQYF. CDR3 DNA sequence: TGTGCCAGCAGTTTGGCAGGGGAAGTCGAGCAGTACTTC.

In this sample, this clonotype turned up a few times. The rearrangement uses TRBV27 and TRBJ2-1; maybe TRBD2 (6 bases). The DNA end lines up better with TRBJ2-5; the J call may be wrong. The CDR3 is made up of 16 amino acids. Germline values: CDR1 MNHEY, CDR2 SMNVEV (reference sequence). CDR3 loop: CASSSTTGGFRETQYF. DNA for the CDR3: TGTGCCAGCAGCTCAACCACCGGGGGATTCAGGGAGACCCAGTACTTC.

This chain links TRBV28 with TRBJ2-3, with D hard to call. The CDR3 length is 14 residues. The V end was cut by 7 bases, the J end by 1 base, with 12 bases between. Germline values: CDR1 MDHEN, CDR2 SYDVKM. Here the CDR3 reads CASNNQVGTDTQYF. For the CDR3, the DNA is TGTGCCAGCAATAACCAGGTGGGCACAGATACGCAGTATTTT. Complete variable domain (other parts from reference TRBV28 and TRBJ2-3): DVKVTQSSRYLVKRTGEKVFLECVQDMDHENMFWYRQDPGLGLRLIYFSYDVKMKEKGDIPEGYSVSREKKERFSLILESASTNQTSMYLCASNNQVGTDTQYFGPGTRLTVL.

The V call is TRBV6-5, the J call TRBJ2-1; D ambiguous. The CDR3 extends over 15 amino acids. The germline V gene has CDR1 MNHEY and CDR2 SVGAGI. Trimming removed 5 bases at V and 2 bases at J, with 13 bases between. The CDR3 DNA reads as TGTGCCAGCAGTCCCACATCGCCTCCCTACAATGAGCAGTTCTTC. Its protein product is CASSPTSPPYNEQFF.

V is TRBV4-2 and J is TRBJ2-5, with D possibly being TRBD2 (5 bases). V gave up 1 base and J gave up 5 bases, with 14 bases separating them. The CDR3 loop spans 15 amino acids. Germline CDR1 LGHNA, CDR2 YNFKEQ. The CDR3 region is CASSQVIGRGETQYF. For the CDR3, the DNA is TGTGCCAGCAGCCAAGTTATAGGACGCGGGGAGACCCAGTACTTC.

This clonotype occurred a few times. The chain combines TRBV12-3 or TRBV12-4 with TRBJ2-7; D unresolved. V dropped 6 bases and J dropped 5 bases, with 11 bases sitting between them. This CDR3 contains 12 residues. The CDR3 loop reads CASRRMTDEQYF. For the CDR3, the DNA is TGTGCCAGCAGACGTATGACGGACGAGCAGTACTTC.

This clonotype came up a few times. J is TRBJ2-5 and V is TRBV20-1; D call uncertain. Germline V gene sequence: CDR1 DFQATT, CDR2 SNEGSKA (reference sequence). This CDR3 has 12 residues. Trimming stripped 7 bases from V and 0 bases from J, with 9 bases between. CDR3 bases: TGCAGTGTTTCAAGGGACCAAGAGACCCAGTACTTC. This sequence encodes CSVSRDQETQYF.

This chain joins TRBV7-2 and TRBJ1-4; TRBD1 might be the D (6 bases). The V gene's germline CDR1 is SGHTA and CDR2 FQGNSA. The V end was cut by 3 bases, the J end by 6 bases, with 14 bases between. The CDR3 runs 15 residues. CDR3 protein: CASSLRGRSDEKLFF. CDR3 nucleotide sequence: TGTGCCAGCAGCTTGAGGGGGAGGTCGGATGAAAAACTGTTTTTT. The full variable domain, completed using reference TRBV7-2 and TRBJ1-4, is GAGVSQSPSNKVTEKGKDVELRCDPISGHTALYWYRQSLGQGLEFLIYFQGNSAPDKSGLPSDRFSAERTGGSVSTLTIQRTQQEDSAVYLCASSLRGRSDEKLFFGSGTQLSVL.

The V call is TRBV20-1, the J call TRBJ2-3; 8 bases align to TRBD2. Germline CDR1 DFQATT, CDR2 SNEGSKA (reference sequence). Trimming took 1 base from V and 13 from J; bases not matched to a gene: 7. This CDR3 spans 12 amino acids. The chain's CDR3 is CSARVPPGLEYF. The CDR3 DNA sequence: TGCAGTGCTAGAGTGCCACCGGGACTAGAGTATTTT.

This clonotype was detected ten times or more. The V and J genes are TRBV20-1 and TRBJ2-7, with D maybe TRBD2 (5 bases). Trimming stripped 3 bases from V and 6 bases from J, with 15 bases between. The CDR3 is 13 amino acids. The germline V gene encodes CDR1 DFQATT and CDR2 SNEGSKA (reference sequence). The chain's CDR3 is CSASSLASREQYF. CDR3 coding DNA: TGCAGTGCTAGTTCCCTGGCTAGCCGCGAGCAGTACTTC.

The chain uses TRBV6-2 or TRBV6-3 and TRBJ2-3; 10 nucleotides line up with TRBD2. The germline V gene has CDR1 MNHEY and CDR2 SVGEGT. The V segment lost 2 bases and the J segment 4 bases; nucleotides outside the gene matches: 3. CDR3 size: 15 residues. Written as DNA, the CDR3 is TGTGCCAGCAGTTACCTAGCGGGGGAGGCAGATACGCAGTATTTT. Translating it yields CASSYLAGEADTQYF.

This clonotype was seen more than once but under ten times. CDR3 sequence (DNA): TGTGCCAGCAGTCCGGGACAGGGGGCAGGAGAGACCCAGTACTTC. This gives the protein CASSPGQGAGETQYF. The chain has TRBV12-3 or TRBV12-4 and TRBJ2-5; TRBD1 agrees at 12 bases. The trim removed 5 bases at V and 4 bases at J, leaving 5 bases unmatched. The CDR3 totals 15 residues.